Below are 28 T cell receptor beta chains sequenced from a single sample in a study of blood T cells in healthy people across ages. A second roughly 6 to 11 cycle PCR used barcoded and J-beta primers. TCRdb passed the 5' RACE reads through MiXCR, listing each CDR3 protein once. The profile shows about 640,000 distinct CDR3 sequences, around three fifths of them singletons. Sequences were obtained from blood. These receptors were obtained from a man aged 55 to 70 in good health.

This clonotype has more than one count but fewer than ten. The J gene is TRBJ2-5, the V gene TRBV11-2, with TRBD1 matching over 7 bases. The CDR3 loop spans 15 amino acids. Germline V lookup: CDR1 SGHAT, CDR2 FQNNGV. V lost 5 bases to trimming and J lost 1 base; unmatched junction nucleotides: 7. CDR3 loop: CASSPGWDSQETQYF. CDR3 bases: TGTGCCAGCAGCCCCGGGTGGGACAGCCAAGAGACCCAGTACTTC.

The rearrangement links TRBV28 to TRBJ2-5, with D perhaps given as TRBD1 or TRBD2 (6 bases each). Near its end, the DNA agrees better with TRBJ2-7, so the J call may be wrong. CDR3 length: 15 amino acids. Germline V gene lookup returns CDR1 MDHEN and CDR2 SYDVKM. The CDR3 DNA sequence: TGTGCCAGCAGCGTGGGAGGACAGTTCTCCTACGAGCAGTACTTC. This codes for CASSVGGQFSYEQYF.

The rearrangement uses TRBV5-1 and TRBJ2-2; 9 positions match TRBD1. There are 15 residues in the CDR3. Losses at the gene ends were 3 bases for V and 5 bases for J; bases not matched to a gene: 5. Germline V gene lookup returns CDR1 SGHRS and CDR2 YFSETQ. The CDR3 loop is CASSSGQGLTGELFF. CDR3 DNA: TGCGCCAGCAGCTCGGGACAGGGTTTGACCGGGGAGCTGTTTTTT.

The chain's CDR3 is CASRRQLRPQETQYF. The CDR3 DNA follows: TGCGCCAGCAGACGGCAGTTAAGACCCCAAGAGACCCAGTACTTC. The chain is built from TRBV5-1 and TRBJ2-5; no definite D call. Germline V gives CDR1 SGHRS, CDR2 YFSETQ. The CDR3 contains 15 residues. Trimming took 5 bases from V and 1 from J, leaving 15 bases between them. Together with reference TRBV5-1 and TRBJ2-5, the CDR3 gives the full variable domain: KAGVTQTPRYLIKTRGQQVTLSCSPISGHRSVSWYQQTPGQGLQFLFEYFSETQRNKGNFPGRFSGRQFSNSRSEMNVSTLELGDSALYLCASRRQLRPQETQYFGPGTRLLVL.

CDR3 region: CASSLYGDNEQYF. DNA for the CDR3: TGCGCCAGCAGCTTGTACGGAGACAATGAGCAGTACTTC. The chain links TRBV5-1 to TRBJ2-5; D gene ambiguous. Trimming removed 1 base from V and 11 bases from J, with 15 bases in between. Germline assignment: CDR1 SGHRS and CDR2 YFSETQ. The CDR3 sequence is 13 residues long.

The gene calls are TRBV11-2 and TRBJ2-3, with 10 bases that match TRBD1. V shed 3 bases and J 4 bases; nucleotides not matched to a gene: 4. This CDR3 contains 15 residues. The germline gives CDR1 SGHAT, CDR2 FQNNGV. CDR3 sequence: CASSLDRGGADTQYF. DNA of the CDR3: TGTGCCAGCAGCTTGGACAGGGGGGGCGCAGATACGCAGTATTTT. The full variable domain, completed using reference TRBV11-2 and TRBJ2-3, is EAGVAQSPRYKIIEKRQSVAFWCNPISGHATLYWYQQILGQGPKLLIQFQNNGVVDDSQLPKDRFSAERLKGVDSTLKIQPAKLEDSAVYLCASSLDRGGADTQYFGPGTRLTVL.

V is TRBV5-6 and J is TRBJ1-6; unclear D gene. Germline values: CDR1 SGHDT, CDR2 YYEEEE. Trimming pared 2 bases from V and 7 bases from J, leaving 16 bases between. The CDR3 loop spans 16 amino acids. The CDR3 sequence is CASSLYSLLGNSPLHF. The CDR3 DNA reads TGTGCCAGCAGCTTATACAGCCTACTTGGGAATTCACCCCTCCACTTT. Using reference TRBV5-6 and TRBJ1-6 for the parts outside the CDR3, the full variable domain is DAGVTQSPTHLIKTRGQQVTLRCSPKSGHDTVSWYQQALGQGPQFIFQYYEEEERQRGNFPDRFSGHQFPNYSSELNVNALLLGDSALYLCASSLYSLLGNSPLHFGNGTRLTVT.

The chain couples TRBV29-1 to TRBJ1-2; D remains ambiguous. V lost 1 base and J 12 bases, leaving 15 bases between the germline ends. The germline CDR1 and CDR2 sequences are SQVTM and ANQGSEA. This CDR3 has 12 amino acids. CDR3 bases: TGCAGCGTTGAAGGAGGGTTTGGAGGCCACACCTTC. It yields the protein CSVEGGFGGHTF.

About this clonotype: Relative to the germline gene, one junction end is altered; a read error may explain this. The rearrangement uses TRBV12-3 or TRBV12-4 and TRBJ2-6; D may be TRBD1 (5 bases). This CDR3 is 16 amino acids long. CDR3 sequence (DNA): TGTGCCAGCAGTTTTAGACCTATCTCTGGGGCCCACGTCCTGACTTTC. Its translation: CASSFRPISGAHVLTF.

A few counts support this clonotype. This chain connects TRBV3-1 to TRBJ2-5; D gene uncertain. Germline loops: CDR1 LGHDT, CDR2 YNNKEL (reference sequence). The V end was cut by 8 bases, the J end by 4 bases, with 20 bases between. The CDR3 covers 15 residues. The CDR3 DNA sequence: TGTGCCAGCGGCAAGTTAGACGGAACCACAGAGACCCAGTACTTC. Protein sequence: CASGKLDGTTETQYF.

In this sample, this clonotype turned up once. The rearrangement links TRBV18 to TRBJ2-7; a possible D gene is TRBD1 (6 bases). Matching the DNA end better, TRBJ2-5 makes the J call doubtful. The germline gives CDR1 KGHSH, CDR2 LQKENI. CDR3 length: 15 residues. The DNA of the CDR3 is TGTGCCAGCTCATCTGCGACAGGTTCGAGAGAGACCCAGTACTTC. Protein sequence: CASSSATGSRETQYF.

This clonotype has more than one count but fewer than ten. This chain links TRBV12-5 with TRBJ2-3, with D tentatively TRBD2 (5 bases). The CDR3 extends over 17 amino acids. The germline gives CDR1 LGHNT, CDR2 FRNRAP. V was clipped by 1 base and J by 4 bases, with 18 bases between them. The CDR3 region is CASGLATRSEVPDTQYF. The CDR3 DNA reads as TGTGCTAGTGGTTTGGCTACGCGGTCGGAGGTTCCAGATACGCAGTATTTT. The variable domain in full, with the rest retrieved from reference TRBV12-5 and TRBJ2-3, is DARVTQTPRHKVTEMGQEVTMRCQPILGHNTVFWYRQTMMQGLELLAYFRNRAPLDDSGMPKDRFSAEMPDATLATLKIQPSEPRDSAVYFCASGLATRSEVPDTQYFGPGTRLTVL.

Concerning this clonotype itself: At one end, the junction sequence differs from germline, possibly due to a read error. The chain joins TRBV12-3 or TRBV12-4 to TRBJ2-7; 7 bases are shared with TRBD2. This CDR3 is built from 14 residues. The CDR3 DNA sequence: TGTGGCAGCAGTGGGGGGGGGTCTAGCCGTGAGCAGTACTTC. Protein: CGSSGGGSSREQYF.

In this sample, this clonotype turned up a few times. The CDR3 region is CAISGGAGEGYTF. Here the CDR3 DNA reads TGTGCCATCAGTGGAGGGGCAGGGGAAGGCTACACCTTC. The chain combines TRBV10-3 with TRBJ1-2; a weak D match, TRBD1 (6 bases). Per germline, CDR1 ENHRY and CDR2 SYGVKD. CDR3 length: 13 residues. Between the trimmed V and J ends, which lost 4 bases and 8 bases, there was a span of 14 bases.

The table lists this clonotype with a few counts. A clone one base away is much larger, so this may be a read error. V and J are TRBV4-1 and TRBJ2-5; D gene unclear. The length of the CDR3 is 14 residues. Germline loops: CDR1 MGHRA, CDR2 YSYEKL. Trimming cost V 0 bases and J 11 bases, with 16 bases left between them. Written as DNA, the CDR3 is TGCGCCAGCAGCCAAGACCTACTAAACAATGAGCAGTACTTC. It yields the protein CASSQDLLNNEQYF.

CDR3 loop: CASSHSSPGQGRNQPQHF. DNA for the CDR3: TGTGCCAGCAGCCATTCCTCCCCCGGACAGGGTCGCAATCAGCCCCAGCATTTT. The rearrangement joins TRBV11-2 to TRBJ1-5, with 8 bases matching TRBD1. Trimming took 5 bases from V and 2 from J; bases not matched to a gene: 14. The CDR3 loop spans 18 amino acids. Germline loops: CDR1 SGHAT, CDR2 FQNNGV.

This chain uses TRBV11-2 with TRBJ2-4, with TRBD2 matching over 13 bases. After removal of 5 bases from V and 1 base from J, the junction contained 11 bases not matched to a gene. Germline lookup yields CDR1 SGHAT and CDR2 FQNNGV. This CDR3 spans 19 amino acids. As DNA, the CDR3 is TGTGCCAGCAGCCTAGTCGGACTAGCGGGAGTTGGGGCCAAAAACATTCAGTACTTC. Residues: CASSLVGLAGVGAKNIQYF. Using reference TRBV11-2 and TRBJ2-4 for the parts outside the CDR3, the full variable domain is EAGVAQSPRYKIIEKRQSVAFWCNPISGHATLYWYQQILGQGPKLLIQFQNNGVVDDSQLPKDRFSAERLKGVDSTLKIQPAKLEDSAVYLCASSLVGLAGVGAKNIQYFGAGTRLSVL.

The chain combines TRBV5-1 with TRBJ2-3; 10 nucleotides match TRBD2. Germline lookup yields CDR1 SGHRS and CDR2 YFSETQ. The V gene end was trimmed by 3 bases and the J gene end by 1 base; junction bases not matched to a gene: 5. CDR3 length: 16 amino acids. CDR3 in amino acids: CASSSLAGAGTDTQYF. The CDR3 region has the DNA TGCGCCAGCAGCTCGCTAGCGGGGGCCGGCACAGATACGCAGTATTTT. Complete variable domain (other parts from reference TRBV5-1 and TRBJ2-3): KAGVTQTPRYLIKTRGQQVTLSCSPISGHRSVSWYQQTPGQGLQFLFEYFSETQRNKGNFPGRFSGRQFSNSRSEMNVSTLELGDSALYLCASSSLAGAGTDTQYFGPGTRLTVL.

The chain recombines TRBV5-4 with TRBJ2-3; 8 bases map to TRBD1. The V gene's germline CDR1 is SGHNT and CDR2 YYREEE (reference sequence). J was trimmed by 1 base and V by 0 bases; bases with no gene match: 4. The CDR3 sequence is 16 residues long. CDR3 in DNA: TGTGCCAGCAGCTTGGCCGCGGGACAGGGCACAGATACGCAGTATTTT. Translated: CASSLAAGQGTDTQYF.

This chain joins TRBV12-3 or TRBV12-4 and TRBJ2-4; D might be TRBD1 (6 bases). V lost 5 bases to trimming and J lost 6 bases, with 14 bases between them. This CDR3 has 14 amino acids. CDR3 DNA: TGTGCCAGCAGTCGACAGGAGGTGGGAAACATTCAGTACTTC. Translation gives CASSRQEVGNIQYF.

The J gene is TRBJ2-3, the V gene TRBV6-5; 10 nucleotides match TRBD2. V lost 2 bases, J lost 4 bases, and 12 bases stayed unmatched. CDR1 MNHEY and CDR2 SVGAGI come from the germline V gene. This CDR3 region has 18 residues. The CDR3 DNA is TGTGCCAGCAGTTACGGTAGCGGGGGGACCGCGAGTCCAGATACGCAGTATTTT. Translating it yields CASSYGSGGTASPDTQYF.

The chain combines TRBV28 with TRBJ2-7, with a possible D match to TRBD1 (9 bases). Germline CDR1 MDHEN, CDR2 SYDVKM. This CDR3 region has 15 residues. V lost 5 bases and J 10 bases, leaving 24 bases between the germline ends. The DNA of the CDR3 is TGTGCCAGCAGTGGGCAGGGGACAGGGCGGGAGGCCCAGTACTTC. Protein sequence: CASSGQGTGREAQYF.

The V gene is TRBV20-1, the J gene TRBJ2-1; a possible D gene is TRBD2 (6 bases). The CDR3 sequence is 14 residues long. Trimming took 2 bases from V and 2 from J, leaving 10 bases between them. Germline V lookup: CDR1 DFQATT, CDR2 SNEGSKA (reference sequence). CDR3 sequence reads: CSARRRATYNEQFF. Here the CDR3 DNA reads TGCAGTGCTAGAAGGAGGGCCACCTACAATGAGCAGTTCTTC.

Of note for this clonotype: This may stem from a read error, because a much larger clone lies one nucleotide away. The J gene is TRBJ2-3, the V gene TRBV5-1; 12 bases agree with TRBD1. Germline V lookup: CDR1 SGHRS, CDR2 YFSETQ. The CDR3 is 16 residues long. The V gene end was trimmed by 0 bases and the J gene end by 2 bases; junction bases not matched to a gene: 1. The CDR3 region is CASSLEGQGATDTQYF. As DNA, the CDR3 is TGCGCCAGCAGCTTGGAGGGACAGGGGGCCACAGATACGCAGTATTTT.

The genes are TRBV11-2 and TRBJ2-5; the D is unclear. Germline CDR1 and CDR2: SGHAT and FQNNGV. The V and J ends lost 2 bases and 1 base respectively, with 11 bases between them. The CDR3 is 15 residues long. This CDR3 is CASSLIGTIQETQYF. The DNA of the CDR3 is TGTGCCAGCAGCTTAATTGGCACCATCCAAGAGACCCAGTACTTC. The full variable domain, completed using reference TRBV11-2 and TRBJ2-5, is EAGVAQSPRYKIIEKRQSVAFWCNPISGHATLYWYQQILGQGPKLLIQFQNNGVVDDSQLPKDRFSAERLKGVDSTLKIQPAKLEDSAVYLCASSLIGTIQETQYFGPGTRLLVL.

V is TRBV6-1 and J is TRBJ1-2; D uncertain. There are 13 residues in the CDR3. Trimming took off 2 bases at V and 8 bases at J, with 12 bases between the two ends. The germline CDR1 and CDR2 sequences are MNHNS and SASEGT. The CDR3 here is CASSEPETTGYTF. The DNA of the CDR3 is TGTGCCAGCAGTGAACCCGAGACAACCGGCTACACCTTC.

The chain carries TRBV2 and TRBJ2-1; 14 nucleotides match TRBD2. CDR1 and CDR2 (germline): SNHLY, FYNNEI. Trimming took 9 bases from V and 9 from J; bases not matched to a gene: 7. The CDR3 is 14 amino acids. CDR3 sequence: CASRTSGGPSEQFF. As DNA, the CDR3 is TGTGCCAGTCGGACTAGCGGGGGGCCCAGTGAGCAGTTCTTC.

The sample holds a few counts of this clonotype. The chain employs TRBV4-1 and TRBJ2-3, with unresolved D. CDR1 MGHRA and CDR2 YSYEKL come from the germline V gene. The CDR3 contains 19 residues. Deletions cut 0 bases from V and 3 bases from J, with 22 bases between. CDR3 coding DNA: TGCGCCAGCAGCCAAGATGCCCCCGCCCCGGGTTTGGGGACAGATACGCAGTATTTT. The encoded protein is CASSQDAPAPGLGTDTQYF.